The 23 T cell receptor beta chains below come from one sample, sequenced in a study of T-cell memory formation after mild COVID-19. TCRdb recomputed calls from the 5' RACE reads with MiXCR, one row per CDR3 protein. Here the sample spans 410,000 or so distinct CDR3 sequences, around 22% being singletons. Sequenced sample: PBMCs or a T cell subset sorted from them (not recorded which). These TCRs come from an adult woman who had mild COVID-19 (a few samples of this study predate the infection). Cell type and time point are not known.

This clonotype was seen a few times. CDR3 in amino acids: CASGGAFF. DNA of the CDR3: TGCGCCAGCGGAGGGGCTTTCTTT. The chain recombines TRBV5-1 with TRBJ1-1; the D is unclear. The CDR3 extends over 8 amino acids. Germline assignment: CDR1 SGHRS and CDR2 YFSETQ. With 7 bases removed from V and 11 bases from J, the gap between germline ends came to 6 bases. Using reference TRBV5-1 and TRBJ1-1 for the parts outside the CDR3, the full variable domain is KAGVTQTPRYLIKTRGQQVTLSCSPISGHRSVSWYQQTPGQGLQFLFEYFSETQRNKGNFPGRFSGRQFSNSRSEMNVSTLELGDSALYLCASGGAFFGQGTRLTVV.

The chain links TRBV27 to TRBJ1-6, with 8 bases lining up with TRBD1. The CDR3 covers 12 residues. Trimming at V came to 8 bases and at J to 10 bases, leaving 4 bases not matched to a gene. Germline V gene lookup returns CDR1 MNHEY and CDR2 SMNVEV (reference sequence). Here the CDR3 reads CASRDRHSPLHF. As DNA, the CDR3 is TGTGCCAGCCGGGACAGGCACTCACCCCTCCACTTT.

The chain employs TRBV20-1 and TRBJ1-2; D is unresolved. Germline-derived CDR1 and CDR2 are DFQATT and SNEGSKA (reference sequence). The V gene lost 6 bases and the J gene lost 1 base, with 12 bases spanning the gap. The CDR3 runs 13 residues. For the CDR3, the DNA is TGCAGTGCCATGGCCGGGGTTAACTATGGCTACACCTTC. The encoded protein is CSAMAGVNYGYTF.

CDR3 in amino acids: CASTNSGAGGEQYF. CDR3 nucleotide sequence: TGTGCCAGCACTAACTCTGGGGCGGGGGGCGAGCAGTACTTC. The rearrangement joins TRBV7-8 to TRBJ2-7; 8 nucleotides line up with TRBD2. The CDR3 is made up of 14 amino acids. V dropped 7 bases and J dropped 6; count of bases not matched to a gene: 11. Per germline, CDR1 SGHVS and CDR2 FQNEAQ.

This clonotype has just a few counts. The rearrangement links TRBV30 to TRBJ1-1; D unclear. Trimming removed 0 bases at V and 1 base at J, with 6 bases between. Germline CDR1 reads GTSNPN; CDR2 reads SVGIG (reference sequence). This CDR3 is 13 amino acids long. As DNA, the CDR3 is TGTGCCTGGAGTGTAATGGCGAACACTGAAGCTTTCTTT. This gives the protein CAWSVMANTEAFF.

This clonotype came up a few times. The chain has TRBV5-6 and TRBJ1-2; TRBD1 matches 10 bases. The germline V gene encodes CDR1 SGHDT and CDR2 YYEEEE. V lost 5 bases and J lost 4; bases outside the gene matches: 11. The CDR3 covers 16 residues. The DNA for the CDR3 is TGTGCCAGCAGATCGACAGGGGGCCCCCTAGGCTATGGCTACACCTTC. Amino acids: CASRSTGGPLGYGYTF.

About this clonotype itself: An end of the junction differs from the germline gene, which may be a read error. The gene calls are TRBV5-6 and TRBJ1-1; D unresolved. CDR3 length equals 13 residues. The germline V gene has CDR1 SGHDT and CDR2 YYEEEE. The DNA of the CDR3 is TGTGCCAGCAGGGAGGGCCTGAATACTGAAGCTTTCTTT. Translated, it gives CASREGLNTEAFF. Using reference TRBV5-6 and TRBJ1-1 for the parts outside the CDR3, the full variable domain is DAGVTQSPTHLIKTRGQQVTLRCSPKSGHDTVSWYQQALGQGPQFIFQYYEEEERQRGNFPDRFSGHQFPNYSSELNVNALLLGDSALYLCASREGLNTEAFFGQGTRLTVV.

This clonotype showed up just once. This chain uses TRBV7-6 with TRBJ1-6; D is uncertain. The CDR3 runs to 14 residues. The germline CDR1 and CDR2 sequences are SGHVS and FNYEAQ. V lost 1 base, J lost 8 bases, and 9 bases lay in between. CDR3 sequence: CASSLVADYSPLHF. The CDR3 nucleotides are TGTGCCAGCAGCTTAGTGGCGGATTATTCACCCCTCCACTTT.

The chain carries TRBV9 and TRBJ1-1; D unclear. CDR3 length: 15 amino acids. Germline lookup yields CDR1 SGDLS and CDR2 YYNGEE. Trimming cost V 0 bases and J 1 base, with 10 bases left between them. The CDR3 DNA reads TGTGCCAGCAGCGTAGAAGCAGGATCGAACACTGAAGCTTTCTTT. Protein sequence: CASSVEAGSNTEAFF.

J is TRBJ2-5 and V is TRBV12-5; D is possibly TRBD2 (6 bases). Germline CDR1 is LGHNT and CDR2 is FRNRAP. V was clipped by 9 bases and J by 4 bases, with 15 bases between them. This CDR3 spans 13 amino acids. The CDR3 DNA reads TGTGCTAGCCGGGTGGGGGGACTAGAGACCCAGTACTTC. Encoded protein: CASRVGGLETQYF.

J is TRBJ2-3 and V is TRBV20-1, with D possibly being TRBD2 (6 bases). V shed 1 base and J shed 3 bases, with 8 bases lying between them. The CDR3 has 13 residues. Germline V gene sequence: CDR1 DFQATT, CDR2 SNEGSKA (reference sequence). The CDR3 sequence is CSARASGTDTQYF. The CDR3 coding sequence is TGCAGTGCTAGAGCCAGCGGGACAGATACGCAGTATTTT.

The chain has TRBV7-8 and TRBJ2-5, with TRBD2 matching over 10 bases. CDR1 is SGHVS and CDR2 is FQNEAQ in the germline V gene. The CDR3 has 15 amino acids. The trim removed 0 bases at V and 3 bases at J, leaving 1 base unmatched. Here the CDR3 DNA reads TGTGCCAGCAGCTTAGCTAGCGGGAGGAAAGAGACCCAGTACTTC. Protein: CASSLASGRKETQYF.

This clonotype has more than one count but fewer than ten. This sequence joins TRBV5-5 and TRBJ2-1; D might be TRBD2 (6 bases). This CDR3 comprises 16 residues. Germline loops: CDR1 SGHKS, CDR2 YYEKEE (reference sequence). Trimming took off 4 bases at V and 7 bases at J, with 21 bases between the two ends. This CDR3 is CASSPGGSDPFNEQFF. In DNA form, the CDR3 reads TGTGCCAGCAGCCCCGGAGGGAGTGACCCCTTTAATGAGCAGTTCTTC.

The CDR3, as DNA: TGTGCCAGCAGGTTCCAAGAGACCCAGTACTTC. As protein: CASRFQETQYF. This chain connects TRBV6-1 to TRBJ2-5, with D unresolved. V was cut by 6 bases and J by 1 base, with 3 bases left in between. The CDR3 covers 11 residues. Germline CDR1 reads MNHNS; CDR2 reads SASEGT.

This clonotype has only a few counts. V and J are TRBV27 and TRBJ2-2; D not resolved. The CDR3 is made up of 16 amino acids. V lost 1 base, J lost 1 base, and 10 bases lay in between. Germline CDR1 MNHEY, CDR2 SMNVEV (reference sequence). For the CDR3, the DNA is TGTGCCAGCAGTTTATGGGCCCGAATGAACACCGGGGAGCTGTTTTTT. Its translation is CASSLWARMNTGELFF.

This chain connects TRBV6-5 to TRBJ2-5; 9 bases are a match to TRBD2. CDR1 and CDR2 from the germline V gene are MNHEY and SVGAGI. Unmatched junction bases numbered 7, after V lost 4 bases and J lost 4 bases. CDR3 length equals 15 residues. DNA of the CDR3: TGTGCCAGCAGTTCGGGACTAGCTGCGATAGAGACCCAGTACTTC. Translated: CASSSGLAAIETQYF.

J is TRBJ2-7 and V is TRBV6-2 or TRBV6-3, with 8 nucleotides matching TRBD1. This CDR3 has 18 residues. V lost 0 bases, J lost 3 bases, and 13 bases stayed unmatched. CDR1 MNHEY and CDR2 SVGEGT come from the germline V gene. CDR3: CASSYSNFEGDRIYEQYF. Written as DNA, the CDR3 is TGTGCCAGCAGTTACTCGAATTTTGAAGGGGACAGGATCTACGAGCAGTACTTC.

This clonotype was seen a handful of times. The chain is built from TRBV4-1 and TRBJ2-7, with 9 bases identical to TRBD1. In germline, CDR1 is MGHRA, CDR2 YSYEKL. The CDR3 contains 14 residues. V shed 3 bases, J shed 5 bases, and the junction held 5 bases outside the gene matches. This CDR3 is CASSHPGQGHEQYF. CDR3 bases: TGCGCCAGCAGCCACCCGGGACAGGGCCACGAGCAGTACTTC.

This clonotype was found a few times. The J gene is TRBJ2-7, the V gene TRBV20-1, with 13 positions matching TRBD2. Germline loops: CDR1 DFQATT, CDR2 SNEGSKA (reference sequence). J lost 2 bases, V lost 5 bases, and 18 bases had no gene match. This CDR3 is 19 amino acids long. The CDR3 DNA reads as TGCAGTGCTTGGTGCACTAGCGGGGGGGTGGTTAATATCCCCTACGAGCAGTACTTC. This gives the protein CSAWCTSGGVVNIPYEQYF.

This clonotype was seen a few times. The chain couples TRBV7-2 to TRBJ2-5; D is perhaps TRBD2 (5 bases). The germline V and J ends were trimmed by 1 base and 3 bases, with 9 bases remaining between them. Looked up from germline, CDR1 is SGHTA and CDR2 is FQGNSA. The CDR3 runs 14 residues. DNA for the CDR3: TGTGCCAGCAGCTTAGTCACGGGGAAAGAGACCCAGTACTTC. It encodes CASSLVTGKETQYF.

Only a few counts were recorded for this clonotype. The CDR3 spells CASSSQISSYEQYF. The CDR3 DNA follows: TGTGCCAGCAGCTCACAGATTAGCTCCTACGAGCAGTACTTC. The chain employs TRBV7-8 and TRBJ2-7; D remains ambiguous. V was pared by 4 bases and J by 0 bases, with 10 bases between. This CDR3 has 14 amino acids. CDR1 and CDR2 from the germline V gene are SGHVS and FQNEAQ. The full variable domain, completed using reference TRBV7-8 and TRBJ2-7, is GAGVSQSPRYKVAKRGQDVALRCDPISGHVSLFWYQQALGQGPEFLTYFQNEAQLDKSGLPSDRFFAERPEGSVSTLKIQRTQQEDSAVYLCASSSQISSYEQYFGPGTRLTVT.

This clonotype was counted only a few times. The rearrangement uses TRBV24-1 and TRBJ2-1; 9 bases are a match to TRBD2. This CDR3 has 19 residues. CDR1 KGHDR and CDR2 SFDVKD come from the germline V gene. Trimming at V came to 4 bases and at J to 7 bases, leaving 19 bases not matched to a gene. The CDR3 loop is CATSDRKRQVAGAGNEQFF. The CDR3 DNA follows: TGTGCCACCAGTGACCGAAAAAGACAGGTAGCGGGAGCTGGGAATGAGCAGTTCTTC.

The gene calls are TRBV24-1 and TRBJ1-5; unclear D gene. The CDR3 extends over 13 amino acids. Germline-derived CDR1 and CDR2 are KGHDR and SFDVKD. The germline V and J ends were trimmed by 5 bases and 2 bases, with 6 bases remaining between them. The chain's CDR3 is CATSGGGNQPQHF. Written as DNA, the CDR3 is TGTGCCACCAGTGGGGGAGGCAATCAGCCCCAGCATTTT.